Shown below are 26 T cell receptor beta chains from a single sample sequenced in a study of OX40 agonist ivuxolimab in advanced cancers. Generated by immunoSEQ multiplex PCR, the TCRdb table keeps only in-frame clones and is missing some. The table lists over 95,000 clones, 90% to 96% of them singletons. The sequencing here drew on CD4+ or CD8+ T cells sorted from blood, taken in a trial of the OX40 agonist ivuxolimab. Receptor source: an adult with an advanced solid tumor such as melanoma, head and neck, liver or kidney cancer.

The table lists this clone with a few counts. The J gene is TRBJ2-7, the V gene TRBV4-1, with a possible D match to TRBD2 (6 bases). Trimming stripped 5 bases from V and 3 bases from J, with 14 bases between. The CDR3 is 14 amino acids. Germline V gene sequence: CDR1 MGHRA, CDR2 YSYEKL. In DNA form, the CDR3 reads TGCGCCAGCAGCGTACCCGGGACTCGCTACGAGCAGTACTTC. This translates into CASSVPGTRYEQYF.

The chain couples TRBV5-4 to TRBJ1-1, with no clear D. The V gene's germline CDR1 is SGHNT and CDR2 YYREEE (reference sequence). This CDR3 region has 12 residues. Trimming pared 0 bases from V and 7 bases from J, leaving 7 bases between. The DNA of the CDR3 is TGTGCCAGCAGCTTGGCAAGTGGTGAAGCTTTCTTT. This sequence encodes CASSLASGEAFF.

The V and J genes are TRBV19 and TRBJ2-1; TRBD2 agrees at 8 bases. V was clipped by 3 bases and J by 3 bases; unmatched bases: 7. This CDR3 is built from 16 residues. The germline gives CDR1 LNHDA, CDR2 SQIVND (reference sequence). This chain's CDR3 is CASSISAGGLYNEQFF. The CDR3 nucleotides read TGTGCCAGTAGTATCTCGGCGGGAGGTCTCTACAATGAGCAGTTCTTC.

The chain is built from TRBV19 and TRBJ1-1; tentatively, D is TRBD1 (6 bases). The CDR3 covers 15 residues. Germline lookup yields CDR1 LNHDA and CDR2 SQIVND (reference sequence). The V and J ends lost 4 bases and 1 base respectively, with 13 bases between them. The CDR3 sequence is CASSTTGMENTEAFF. The CDR3 DNA is TGTGCCAGTAGTACCACAGGGATGGAGAACACTGAAGCTTTCTTT.

The chain recombines TRBV2 with TRBJ2-7, with D hard to call. This CDR3 comprises 15 residues. Between the trimmed V and J ends, which lost 3 bases and 1 base, there was a span of 13 bases. Germline CDR1 SNHLY, CDR2 FYNNEI. In nucleotides, the CDR3 is TGTGCCAGCAGTGATTTTTTGGACGGTTCCTACGAGCAGTACTTC. It yields the protein CASSDFLDGSYEQYF.

The V call is TRBV11-2, the J call TRBJ1-4, with 11 bases identical to TRBD1. Per the germline V gene, CDR1 is SGHAT and CDR2 is FQNNGV. This CDR3 has 14 amino acids. Trimming took 5 bases from V and 8 from J; bases not matched to a gene: 4. In nucleotides, the CDR3 is TGTGCCAGCAGCCTGGACAGGGGGCAGGAAAAACTGTTTTTT. Translation gives CASSLDRGQEKLFF. The full variable domain, rest sourced from reference TRBV11-2 and TRBJ1-4, is EAGVAQSPRYKIIEKRQSVAFWCNPISGHATLYWYQQILGQGPKLLIQFQNNGVVDDSQLPKDRFSAERLKGVDSTLKIQPAKLEDSAVYLCASSLDRGQEKLFFGSGTQLSVL.

The CDR3 DNA reads as TGTGCCAGCAGCTTAGCCAGGGGGGATTTGACGAACACCGGGGAGCTGTTTTTT. Translation: CASSLARGDLTNTGELFF. This sequence joins TRBV7-2 and TRBJ2-2; the D gene is possibly TRBD1 (7 bases). This CDR3 has 18 residues. V was shortened by 0 bases and J by 0 bases, with 14 bases between the two germline ends. Germline CDR1 reads SGHTA; CDR2 reads FQGNSA.

The V and J genes are TRBV15 and TRBJ2-1; 10 bases match TRBD2. The CDR3 contains 11 residues. Germline V CDR1 and CDR2: LNHNV, YYDKDF (reference sequence). V trimming: 10 bases; J trimming: 13 bases; junction bases outside the gene matches: 7. The DNA for the CDR3 is TGTGCCAGTGGTGTAGCGGGAGGTCAGTTCTTC. Translation: CASGVAGGQFF.

This clone was counted once. The DNA for the CDR3 is TGTGCCACCAGCAGAGCCGGGACCTCCTTCTACGAGCAGTACTTC. Translated: CATSRAGTSFYEQYF. V is TRBV15 and J is TRBJ2-7; D tentatively reads TRBD1 or TRBD2 (5 bases each). Between the trimmed V and J ends, which lost 1 base and 3 bases, there was a span of 13 bases. The CDR3 consists of 15 residues. Germline V gives CDR1 LNHNV, CDR2 YYDKDF (reference sequence).

The gene calls are TRBV7-3 and TRBJ1-1; D is unresolved. Germline V gene data show CDR1 as SGHTA and CDR2 as FQGTGA. Trimming removed 3 bases from V and 6 bases from J, with 8 bases in between. This CDR3 region has 12 residues. The CDR3 nucleotides read TGTGCCAGCAGCTTCGGGCGTGCTGAAGCTTTCTTT. Amino acids: CASSFGRAEAFF.

CDR3 coding DNA: TGTGCCAGCAGCTCCGGGACTAGCGGGTCCTCCTACGAGCAGTACTTC. This codes for CASSSGTSGSSYEQYF. The chain couples TRBV7-9 to TRBJ2-7, with 12 bases matching TRBD2. This CDR3 is 16 amino acids long. Germline V gene lookup returns CDR1 SEHNR and CDR2 FQNEAQ (reference sequence). V shed 4 bases, J shed 0 bases, and the junction held 4 bases outside the gene matches.

The chain combines TRBV10-3 with TRBJ1-1; D unresolved. The CDR3 contains 12 residues. In germline, CDR1 is ENHRY, CDR2 SYGVKD. Trimming left V 2 bases short and J 3 bases short, with 4 bases between. CDR3 loop: CAISEVDTEAFF. CDR3 DNA sequence: TGTGCCATCAGTGAGGTGGACACTGAAGCTTTCTTT.

The chain has TRBV15 and TRBJ1-5; 8 bases are a match to TRBD1. Germline loops: CDR1 LNHNV, CDR2 YYDKDF (reference sequence). Unmatched junction bases numbered 5, after V lost 3 bases and J lost 7 bases. CDR3 length: 14 residues. CDR3: CATSSGQGQQPQHF. In DNA form, the CDR3 reads TGTGCCACCAGCAGTGGACAGGGCCAACAGCCCCAGCATTTT.

The chain couples TRBV4-1 to TRBJ2-3; 8 bases fit TRBD2. Unmatched junction bases numbered 12, after V lost 2 bases and J lost 5 bases. The CDR3 has 17 amino acids. Germline V lookup: CDR1 MGHRA, CDR2 YSYEKL. The CDR3 region is CASSQPLGRGDEDTQYF. In nucleotides, the CDR3 is TGCGCCAGCAGCCAACCCCTAGGGCGGGGGGATGAAGATACGCAGTATTTT.

The V and J genes are TRBV10-3 and TRBJ2-2; D not certain. The CDR3 loop spans 11 amino acids. Germline V lookup: CDR1 ENHRY, CDR2 SYGVKD. Between the trimmed V and J ends, which lost 7 bases and 1 base, there was a span of 1 base. The CDR3: CAIMNTGELFF. The DNA for the CDR3 is TGTGCCATCATGAACACCGGGGAGCTGTTTTTT.

V and J are TRBV2 and TRBJ2-5; weak D call: TRBD2 (5 bases). Deletions cut 10 bases from V and 2 bases from J, with 8 bases between. Germline loops: CDR1 SNHLY, CDR2 FYNNEI. The CDR3 extends over 11 amino acids. CDR3 protein: CATRRQETQYF. CDR3 sequence (DNA): TGTGCCACTAGGAGGCAAGAGACCCAGTACTTC.

This chain uses TRBV7-9 with TRBJ1-1; perhaps TRBD1 as D (6 bases). CDR3 length: 12 amino acids. CDR1 SEHNR and CDR2 FQNEAQ come from the germline V gene (reference sequence). Trimming left V 1 base short and J 6 bases short, with 6 bases between. CDR3 DNA: TGTGCCAGCAGCTTAGGGACAGCTGAAGCTTTCTTT. Protein sequence: CASSLGTAEAFF.

The genes are TRBV9 and TRBJ1-4, with TRBD1 as a possible D gene (5 bases). V was shortened by 3 bases and J by 3 bases, with 18 bases between the two germline ends. There are 17 residues in the CDR3. Germline assignment: CDR1 SGDLS and CDR2 YYNGEE. Written as DNA, the CDR3 is TGTGCCAGCAGCGGCCGCCGGGGCTACTCAGCTAATGAAAAACTGTTTTTT. Translating it yields CASSGRRGYSANEKLFF. The full variable domain, completed using reference TRBV9 and TRBJ1-4, is DSGVTQTPKHLITATGQRVTLRCSPRSGDLSVYWYQQSLDQGLQFLIQYYNGEERAKGNILERFSAQQFPDLHSELNLSSLELGDSALYFCASSGRRGYSANEKLFFGSGTQLSVL.

The V gene is TRBV19, the J gene TRBJ2-6; no clear D gene. Per the germline V gene, CDR1 is LNHDA and CDR2 is SQIVND (reference sequence). The CDR3 extends over 14 amino acids. V lost 7 bases and J 0 bases, leaving 7 bases between the germline ends. CDR3 nucleotides: TGTGCCAGTACTTTGGGCTCTGGGGCCAACGTCCTGACTTTC. Its translation: CASTLGSGANVLTF.

V and J are TRBV7-9 and TRBJ2-7, with TRBD2 as a possible D gene (7 bases). Germline V gene data show CDR1 as SEHNR and CDR2 as FQNEAQ (reference sequence). This CDR3 contains 16 residues. The V end lost 5 bases, the J end lost 0 bases, and 17 bases lay between the germline ends. The CDR3 loop reads CASSPEGGVSSYEQYF. The CDR3 bases are TGTGCCAGCAGCCCAGAGGGGGGGGTCTCCTCCTACGAGCAGTACTTC. The full variable domain, with the rest looked up from reference TRBV7-9 and TRBJ2-7, is DTGVSQNPRHKITKRGQNVTFRCDPISEHNRLYWYRQTLGQGPEFLTYFQNEAQLEKSRLLSDRFSAERPKGSFSTLEIQRTEQGDSAMYLCASSPEGGVSSYEQYFGPGTRLTVT.

This clone was observed once. The chain joins TRBV28 to TRBJ2-7; 7 bases map to TRBD1. Trimming cost V 3 bases and J 6 bases; bases outside gene matches: 8. The CDR3 length is 14 residues. Germline V lookup: CDR1 MDHEN, CDR2 SYDVKM. CDR3 amino acids: CASSFPQGMGEQYF. Written as DNA, the CDR3 is TGTGCCAGCAGTTTCCCACAGGGGATGGGCGAGCAGTACTTC. Complete variable domain (other parts from reference TRBV28 and TRBJ2-7): DVKVTQSSRYLVKRTGEKVFLECVQDMDHENMFWYRQDPGLGLRLIYFSYDVKMKEKGDIPEGYSVSREKKERFSLILESASTNQTSMYLCASSFPQGMGEQYFGPGTRLTVT.

The chain joins TRBV7-9 to TRBJ2-5, with D possibly matching TRBD2 (6 bases). The CDR3 has 14 residues. Trimming removed 3 bases at V and 3 bases at J, with 11 bases between. Looked up from germline, CDR1 is SEHNR and CDR2 is FQNEAQ (reference sequence). CDR3: CASSLTRAEETQYF. In nucleotides, the CDR3 is TGTGCCAGCAGCTTGACTAGAGCGGAAGAGACCCAGTACTTC.

This chain connects TRBV19 to TRBJ2-7; the D is unclear. This CDR3 has 15 residues. The V end lost 0 bases, the J end lost 0 bases, and 9 bases lay between the germline ends. The germline V gene has CDR1 LNHDA and CDR2 SQIVND (reference sequence). In DNA form, the CDR3 reads TGTGCCAGTAGTATAGAGGGGTTCCCCTCCTACGAGCAGTACTTC. This codes for CASSIEGFPSYEQYF. Filled out from reference TRBV19 and TRBJ2-7, the complete variable domain reads DGGITQSPKYLFRKEGQNVTLSCEQNLNHDAMYWYRQDPGQGLRLIYYSQIVNDFQKGDIAEGYSVSREKKESFPLTVTSAQKNPTAFYLCASSIEGFPSYEQYFGPGTRLTVT.

V is TRBV2 and J is TRBJ2-7; 9 bases agree with TRBD1. J lost 0 bases, V lost 4 bases, and 4 bases had no gene match. The CDR3 has 15 amino acids. Germline values: CDR1 SNHLY, CDR2 FYNNEI. CDR3 protein: CASSVPTGGSYEQYF. The CDR3 DNA follows: TGTGCCAGCAGTGTACCGACAGGGGGCTCCTACGAGCAGTACTTC.

V usage is TRBV7-8 and J usage is TRBJ2-3; 11 nucleotides line up with TRBD2. The CDR3 has 17 amino acids. Germline CDR1 and CDR2: SGHVS and FQNEAQ. With V trimmed by 5 bases and J by 4 bases, 11 bases remained unmatched. CDR3 in DNA: TGTGCCAGCAGCCCAGTATGGTTAGCGGGAGGGGCAGATACGCAGTATTTT. This translates into CASSPVWLAGGADTQYF.

This clone occurred once. The J gene is TRBJ2-5, the V gene TRBV27, with TRBD2 matching 7 bases. The V gene's germline CDR1 is MNHEY and CDR2 SMNVEV (reference sequence). The CDR3 is made up of 15 amino acids. The trim removed 2 bases at V and 5 bases at J, leaving 8 bases unmatched. This chain's CDR3 is CASSLISGGMETQYF. CDR3 sequence (DNA): TGTGCCAGCAGTTTAATCTCGGGGGGAATGGAGACCCAGTACTTC.